This T cell receptor beta chain was sequenced in a study of radiation and T cells in renal cell carcinoma. Study information: Nephrectomy followed 15 Gy stereotactic body radiation by 4 weeks.

Time point given: blood 2 weeks post-SBRT. Treatment here: 15 Gy SBRT to primary tumor, nephrectomy 4 weeks later. Blood was sampled at baseline, 2 weeks and 4 weeks after SBRT. The tumor was a clear cell renal cell carcinoma. As for this clone: Its antigen remains unidentified.

Measured with immunoSEQ multiplex PCR; TCRdb has only the in-frame clones, and not every one. The table shows tens of thousands of clones, with approximately 83% occurring only once. Findings and caveats of the study: Pretreatment tumor biopsies were lacking, so baseline clonotypes are unknown.

The sample in question was blood, obtained from a patient whose treatment included radiotherapy and nephrectomy. This TCR was sampled from a woman aged 45-65 years with renal cell carcinoma.

The CDR3: CASSTTSGSTYNEQFF. The CDR3 region has the DNA TGTGCCAGCAGCACGACTAGCGGGAGCACCTACAATGAGCAGTTCTTC. This chain connects TRBV7-6 to TRBJ2-1; 12 bases are shared with TRBD2. The CDR3 contains 16 residues. Germline assignment: CDR1 SGHVS and CDR2 FNYEAQ. The trim removed 5 bases at V and 2 bases at J, leaving 4 bases unmatched. Using reference TRBV7-6 and TRBJ2-1 for the parts outside the CDR3, the full variable domain is GAGVSQSPRYKVTKRGQDVALRCDPISGHVSLYWYRQALGQGPEFLTYFNYEAQQDKSGLPNDRFSAERPEGSISTLTIQRTEQRDSAMYRCASSTTSGSTYNEQFFGPGTRLTVL.